The 21 T cell receptor beta chains below were found in one sample sequenced in a study of cytomegalovirus exposure and HLA in healthy donors. The PCR contained 60 Vbeta and 13 Jbeta primers. Produced via immunoSEQ multiplex PCR; TCRdb's table is partial and in-frame only. The sample yields 80,000 or so clones, around 67% seen once. The material sequenced was PBMCs. The receptors were gathered from a woman in her forties or fifties in good health and CMV-seropositive.

The chain has TRBV6-5 and TRBJ2-7; D may be TRBD1 (5 bases). V lost 0 bases, J lost 1 base, and 13 bases lay in between. The CDR3 contains 16 residues. Germline V CDR1 and CDR2: MNHEY, SVGAGI. The DNA of the CDR3 is TGTGCCAGCAGTTACTCGGCCCCGACAGATTCCTACGAGCAGTACTTC. Residues: CASSYSAPTDSYEQYF.

This chain connects TRBV11-2 to TRBJ2-3; TRBD1 aligns across 9 bases. The CDR3 runs 13 residues. V lost 8 bases and J lost 6; bases outside the gene matches: 6. The V gene's germline CDR1 is SGHAT and CDR2 FQNNGV. The CDR3 DNA follows: TGTGCCAGCCGGGACAGGGTAAGGGATACGCAGTATTTT. This gives the protein CASRDRVRDTQYF.

V is TRBV13 and J is TRBJ2-3; D is unclear. CDR1 and CDR2 (germline): PRHDT, FYEKMQ (reference sequence). V gave up 5 bases and J gave up 5 bases, with 8 bases separating them. This CDR3 has 12 residues. This chain's CDR3 is CASSPPGDTQYF. CDR3 nucleotides: TGTGCCAGCAGCCCCCCAGGAGATACGCAGTATTTT.

The genes are TRBV7-2 and TRBJ2-7, with TRBD2 identical over 7 bases. The CDR3 is 14 amino acids. Trimming at V came to 4 bases and at J to 2 bases, leaving 5 bases not matched to a gene. The germline V gene encodes CDR1 SGHTA and CDR2 FQGNSA. CDR3 protein: CASSWGGSPYEQYF. Written as DNA, the CDR3 is TGTGCCAGCAGCTGGGGGGGTAGCCCCTACGAGCAGTACTTC.

The chain recombines TRBV5-4 with TRBJ1-2; D is unresolved. This CDR3 has 13 amino acids. V shed 0 bases and J shed 6 bases, with 9 bases lying between them. Germline V gives CDR1 SGHNT, CDR2 YYREEE (reference sequence). This CDR3 reads CASSLDWFDGYTF. The CDR3 DNA follows: TGTGCCAGCAGCTTGGACTGGTTCGATGGCTACACCTTC.

The chain is built from TRBV2 and TRBJ1-3; the D is unclear. Per the germline V gene, CDR1 is SNHLY and CDR2 is FYNNEI. The CDR3 covers 13 residues. V was shortened by 4 bases and J by 0 bases, with 4 bases between the two germline ends. The CDR3 region is CASSGDSGNTIYF. The CDR3, as DNA: TGTGCCAGCAGTGGCGACTCTGGAAACACCATATATTTT.

The rearrangement joins TRBV27 to TRBJ1-2; 7 nucleotides agree with TRBD1. This CDR3 is built from 14 residues. CDR1 MNHEY and CDR2 SMNVEV come from the germline V gene (reference sequence). The junction had 11 bases not matched to a gene; V was cut back by 3 bases and J by 10 bases. The CDR3: CASSLSQGSTPYTF. The DNA for the CDR3 is TGTGCCAGCAGTTTGTCACAGGGGTCGACTCCCTACACCTTC.

The J gene is TRBJ2-3, the V gene TRBV7-9, with D perhaps matching TRBD1 (6 bases). The length of the CDR3 is 15 residues. Germline loops: CDR1 SEHNR, CDR2 FQNEAQ (reference sequence). Trimming left V 5 bases short and J 0 bases short, with 12 bases between. This CDR3 is CASSGRTASTDTQYF. The CDR3 DNA reads as TGTGCCAGCAGCGGACGGACAGCTAGCACAGATACGCAGTATTTT.

This clone was counted once. The genes are TRBV5-1 and TRBJ1-1; TRBD1 matches at 8 bases. Germline assignment: CDR1 SGHRS and CDR2 YFSETQ. V lost 5 bases and J lost 1; bases outside the gene matches: 4. This CDR3 is 14 amino acids long. The chain's CDR3 is CASRLGQANTEAFF. The DNA for the CDR3 is TGCGCCAGCAGGCTGGGACAGGCGAACACTGAAGCTTTCTTT.

This rearrangement joins TRBV5-1 to TRBJ2-5; 10 nucleotides match TRBD2. V lost 4 bases to trimming and J lost 5 bases; unmatched junction nucleotides: 8. The CDR3 consists of 15 residues. Germline CDR1 reads SGHRS; CDR2 reads YFSETQ. CDR3 protein: CASSADSGGQETQYF. The CDR3 nucleotides read TGCGCCAGCAGCGCCGATAGCGGGGGGCAGGAGACCCAGTACTTC.

This clone was seen a few times. The rearrangement links TRBV7-7 to TRBJ2-5; D not certain. Between the trimmed V and J ends, which lost 1 base and 2 bases, there was a span of 5 bases. In germline, CDR1 is SSHAT, CDR2 FNYEAQ (reference sequence). The CDR3 totals 13 residues. The CDR3 DNA reads TGTGCCAGCAGCTTAGACAGACAAGAGACCCAGTACTTC. It yields the protein CASSLDRQETQYF.

In this sample, this clone turned up a few times. The chain links TRBV6-1 to TRBJ1-2; maybe TRBD1 (5 bases). Germline V gene lookup returns CDR1 MNHNS and CDR2 SASEGT. The CDR3 is 13 residues long. With 1 base removed from V and 5 bases from J, the gap between germline ends came to 8 bases. The CDR3, as DNA: TGTGCCAGCAGTGAAGAGGGGACTTATGGCTACACCTTC. Amino acid sequence: CASSEEGTYGYTF.

The gene calls are TRBV7-9 and TRBJ1-4; weak D call: TRBD1 (5 bases). The CDR3 runs 15 residues. The V end lost 2 bases, the J end lost 6 bases, and 13 bases lay between the germline ends. In germline, CDR1 is SEHNR, CDR2 FQNEAQ (reference sequence). In DNA form, the CDR3 reads TGTGCCAGCAGCTTATTAGGGGCGGTGGATGAAAAACTGTTTTTT. As protein: CASSLLGAVDEKLFF. Variable domain in full (rest from reference TRBV7-9 and TRBJ1-4): DTGVSQNPRHKITKRGQNVTFRCDPISEHNRLYWYRQTLGQGPEFLTYFQNEAQLEKSRLLSDRFSAERPKGSFSTLEIQRTEQGDSAMYLCASSLLGAVDEKLFFGSGTQLSVL.

Only one count was recorded for this clone. The chain has TRBV11-2 and TRBJ1-3; 10 bases are shared with TRBD1. This CDR3 contains 15 residues. CDR1 is SGHAT, CDR2 FQNNGV, per germline. The V segment lost 1 base and the J segment 7 bases; nucleotides outside the gene matches: 4. Here the CDR3 DNA reads TGTGCCAGCAGCTTAGCCCGGACAGGGGGGAACACCATATATTTT. Translation: CASSLARTGGNTIYF.

The chain carries TRBV18 and TRBJ1-4, with TRBD1 matching over 7 bases. The junction had 9 bases not matched to a gene; V was cut back by 5 bases and J by 6 bases. Germline V lookup: CDR1 KGHSH, CDR2 LQKENI. The CDR3 spans 15 residues. Written as DNA, the CDR3 is TGTGCCAGCTCAACAAACAGGGGTCACTATGAAAAACTGTTTTTT. Residues: CASSTNRGHYEKLFF.

This clone was counted between two and nine times. The chain employs TRBV6-5 and TRBJ1-6; a possible D gene is TRBD1 (5 bases). The germline V and J ends were trimmed by 6 bases and 2 bases, with 8 bases remaining between them. Germline V gene lookup returns CDR1 MNHEY and CDR2 SVGAGI. The CDR3 totals 14 residues. The CDR3, as DNA: TGTGCCAGCAGCGCAGGGCCCTATAATTCACCCCTCCACTTT. Protein sequence: CASSAGPYNSPLHF.

The chain has TRBV25-1 and TRBJ2-1; 9 bases are a match to TRBD1. Looked up from germline, CDR1 is MGHDK and CDR2 is SYGVNS. This CDR3 spans 14 amino acids. With 3 bases clipped from V and 9 bases from J, the junction kept 6 bases outside the gene matches. CDR3 residues: CASSDSGDRAEQFF. Here the CDR3 DNA reads TGTGCCAGCAGTGACTCCGGGGACAGGGCTGAGCAGTTCTTC.

The J gene is TRBJ1-1, the V gene TRBV11-2; D possibly corresponds to TRBD1 (6 bases). This CDR3 region has 15 residues. Looked up from germline, CDR1 is SGHAT and CDR2 is FQNNGV. Trimming pared 0 bases from V and 5 bases from J, leaving 13 bases between. CDR3 region: CASSLEVQGSTEAFF. The CDR3 DNA follows: TGTGCCAGCAGCTTAGAAGTCCAGGGGTCTACTGAAGCTTTCTTT.

This chain links TRBV5-1 with TRBJ2-3, with 9 bases that match TRBD1. The germline V gene has CDR1 SGHRS and CDR2 YFSETQ. This CDR3 is 15 amino acids long. The V gene end was trimmed by 0 bases and the J gene end by 4 bases; junction bases not matched to a gene: 3. The CDR3 DNA sequence: TGCGCCAGCAGCTTGGGGGACAGGGTATCAGATACGCAGTATTTT. Amino acid sequence: CASSLGDRVSDTQYF. The entire variable domain, with the rest obtained from reference TRBV5-1 and TRBJ2-3, is as follows: KAGVTQTPRYLIKTRGQQVTLSCSPISGHRSVSWYQQTPGQGLQFLFEYFSETQRNKGNFPGRFSGRQFSNSRSEMNVSTLELGDSALYLCASSLGDRVSDTQYFGPGTRLTVL.

The CDR3 loop reads CASSESWQINTF. DNA for the CDR3: TGCGCCAGCAGTGAGTCGTGGCAGATTAACACCTTC. The chain joins TRBV10-2 to TRBJ1-2; D ambiguous. Germline CDR1 reads WSHSY; CDR2 reads SAAADI. V was shortened by 0 bases and J by 12 bases, with 11 bases between the two germline ends. This CDR3 region has 12 residues.

This sequence joins TRBV4-1 and TRBJ2-5; 9 nucleotides agree with TRBD2. V gave up 1 base and J gave up 5 bases; unmatched junction bases: 8. The CDR3 loop spans 16 amino acids. Germline V gene sequence: CDR1 MGHRA, CDR2 YSYEKL. This CDR3 is CASSQGTAGGPETQYF. CDR3 DNA sequence: TGCGCCAGCAGCCAAGGGACGGCGGGGGGGCCTGAGACCCAGTACTTC.